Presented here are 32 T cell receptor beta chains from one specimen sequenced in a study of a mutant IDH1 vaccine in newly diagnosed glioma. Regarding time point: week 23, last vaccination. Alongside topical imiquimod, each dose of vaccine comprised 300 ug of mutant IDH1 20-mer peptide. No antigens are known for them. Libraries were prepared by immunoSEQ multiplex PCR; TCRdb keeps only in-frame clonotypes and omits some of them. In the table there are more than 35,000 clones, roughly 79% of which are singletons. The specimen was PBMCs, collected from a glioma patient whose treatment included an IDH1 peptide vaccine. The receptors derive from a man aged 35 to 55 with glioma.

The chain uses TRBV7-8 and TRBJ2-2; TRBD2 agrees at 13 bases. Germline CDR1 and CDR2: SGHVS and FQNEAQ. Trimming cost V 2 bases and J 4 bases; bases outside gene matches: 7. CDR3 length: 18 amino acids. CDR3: CASSLRTSGRSSTGELFF. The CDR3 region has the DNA TGTGCCAGCAGCTTAAGGACTAGCGGGAGATCAAGCACCGGGGAGCTGTTTTTT.

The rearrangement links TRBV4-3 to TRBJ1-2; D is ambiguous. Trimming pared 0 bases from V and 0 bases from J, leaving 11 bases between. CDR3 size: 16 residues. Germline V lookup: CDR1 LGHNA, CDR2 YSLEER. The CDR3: CASSQDQAETNYGYTF. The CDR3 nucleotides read TGCGCCAGCAGCCAAGATCAAGCGGAGACTAACTATGGCTACACCTTC.

CDR3 amino acids: CASSFITGESPLHF. CDR3 DNA sequence: TGTGCCAGCAGCTTCATCACAGGGGAATCACCCCTCCACTTT. J is TRBJ1-6 and V is TRBV5-4; 7 bases are shared with TRBD1. Germline values: CDR1 SGHNT, CDR2 YYREEE (reference sequence). The CDR3 extends over 14 amino acids. Trimming cost V 2 bases and J 10 bases; bases outside gene matches: 6.

In DNA form, the CDR3 reads TGTGCCAGCAGTGAACGAGGGGCTGGCGAGCAGTTCTTC. Protein: CASSERGAGEQFF. This chain uses TRBV25-1 with TRBJ2-1; D assignment may be TRBD1 or TRBD2 (5 bases each). Germline V gene lookup returns CDR1 MGHDK and CDR2 SYGVNS. Trimming pared 2 bases from V and 10 bases from J, leaving 12 bases between. The CDR3 sequence is 13 residues long. The variable domain in full, completed from reference TRBV25-1 and TRBJ2-1, reads EADIYQTPRYLVIGTGKKITLECSQTMGHDKMYWYQQDPGMELHLIHYSYGVNSTEKGDLSSESTVSRIRTEHFPLTLESARPSHTSQYLCASSERGAGEQFFGPGTRLTVL.

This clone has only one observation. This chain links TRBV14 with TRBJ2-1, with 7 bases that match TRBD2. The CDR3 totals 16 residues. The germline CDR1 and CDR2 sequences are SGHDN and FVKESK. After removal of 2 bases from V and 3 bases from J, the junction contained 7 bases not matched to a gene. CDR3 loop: CASSQPGGSSYNEQFF. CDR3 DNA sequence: TGTGCCAGCAGCCAACCTGGCGGGAGTAGCTACAATGAGCAGTTCTTC.

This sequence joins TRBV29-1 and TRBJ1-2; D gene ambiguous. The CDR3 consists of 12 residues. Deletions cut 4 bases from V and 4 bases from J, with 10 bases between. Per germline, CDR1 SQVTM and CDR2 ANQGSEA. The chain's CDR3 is CSVGGPSYGYTF. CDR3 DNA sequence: TGCAGCGTTGGCGGCCCCAGCTATGGCTACACCTTC.

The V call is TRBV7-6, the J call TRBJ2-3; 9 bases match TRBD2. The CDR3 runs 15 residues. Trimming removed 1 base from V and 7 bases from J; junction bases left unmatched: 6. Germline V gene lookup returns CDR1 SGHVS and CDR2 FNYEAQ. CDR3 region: CASSLEGTSSYTQYF. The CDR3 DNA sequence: TGTGCCAGCAGCTTAGAAGGGACTAGCAGTTATACGCAGTATTTT.

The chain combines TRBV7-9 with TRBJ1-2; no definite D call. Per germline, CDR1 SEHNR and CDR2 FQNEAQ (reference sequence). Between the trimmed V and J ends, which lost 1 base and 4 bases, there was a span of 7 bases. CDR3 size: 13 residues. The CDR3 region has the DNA TGTGCCAGCAGCTTAGGCAGCGCCTATGGCTACACCTTC. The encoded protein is CASSLGSAYGYTF.

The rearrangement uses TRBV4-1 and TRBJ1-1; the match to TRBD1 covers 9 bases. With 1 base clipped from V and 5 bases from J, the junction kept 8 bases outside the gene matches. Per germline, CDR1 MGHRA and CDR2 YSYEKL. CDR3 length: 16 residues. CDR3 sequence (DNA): TGCGCCAGCAGCCAAGGGTCACAGGGGGCGCGGACTGAAGCTTTCTTT. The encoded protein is CASSQGSQGARTEAFF.

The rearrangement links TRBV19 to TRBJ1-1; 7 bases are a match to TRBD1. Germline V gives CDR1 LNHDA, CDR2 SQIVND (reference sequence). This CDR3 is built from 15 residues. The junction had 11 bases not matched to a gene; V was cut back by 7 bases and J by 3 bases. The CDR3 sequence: CASTTTGAGDTEAFF. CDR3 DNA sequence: TGTGCCAGTACCACAACAGGGGCGGGGGACACTGAAGCTTTCTTT.

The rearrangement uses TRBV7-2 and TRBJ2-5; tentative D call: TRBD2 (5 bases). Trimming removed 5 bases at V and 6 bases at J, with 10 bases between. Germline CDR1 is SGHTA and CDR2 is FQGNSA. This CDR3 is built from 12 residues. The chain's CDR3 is CASSRGAKTQYF. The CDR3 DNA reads TGTGCCAGCAGCCGGGGTGCGAAGACCCAGTACTTC. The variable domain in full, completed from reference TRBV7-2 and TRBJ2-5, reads GAGVSQSPSNKVTEKGKDVELRCDPISGHTALYWYRQSLGQGLEFLIYFQGNSAPDKSGLPSDRFSAERTGGSVSTLTIQRTQQEDSAVYLCASSRGAKTQYFGPGTRLLVL.

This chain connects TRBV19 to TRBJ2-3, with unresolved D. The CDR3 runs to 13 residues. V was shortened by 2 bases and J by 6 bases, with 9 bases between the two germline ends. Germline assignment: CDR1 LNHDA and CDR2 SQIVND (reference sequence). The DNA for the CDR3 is TGTGCCAGTAGTATAAAAGTTGGCGATACGCAGTATTTT. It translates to CASSIKVGDTQYF.

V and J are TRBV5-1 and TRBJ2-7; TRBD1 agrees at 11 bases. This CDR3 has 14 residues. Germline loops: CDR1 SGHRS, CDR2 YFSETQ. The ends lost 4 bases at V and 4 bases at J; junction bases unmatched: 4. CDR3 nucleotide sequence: TGCGCCAGCAGCAGCCGGGACAGGGGGTACGAGCAGTACTTC. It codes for CASSSRDRGYEQYF. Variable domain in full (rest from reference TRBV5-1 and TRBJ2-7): KAGVTQTPRYLIKTRGQQVTLSCSPISGHRSVSWYQQTPGQGLQFLFEYFSETQRNKGNFPGRFSGRQFSNSRSEMNVSTLELGDSALYLCASSSRDRGYEQYFGPGTRLTVT.

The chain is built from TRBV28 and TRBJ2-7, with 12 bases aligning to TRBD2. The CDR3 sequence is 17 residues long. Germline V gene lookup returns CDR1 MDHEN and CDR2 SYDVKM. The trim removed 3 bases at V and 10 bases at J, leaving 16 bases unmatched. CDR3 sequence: CASSLRGSGTSGQQQYF. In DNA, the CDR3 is TGTGCCAGCAGTTTGAGAGGGTCCGGGACTAGCGGGCAACAACAGTACTTC.

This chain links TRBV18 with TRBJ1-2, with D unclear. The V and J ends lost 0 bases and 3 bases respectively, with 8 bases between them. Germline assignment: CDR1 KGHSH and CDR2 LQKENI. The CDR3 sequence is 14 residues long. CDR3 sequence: CASSPPWRDYGYTF. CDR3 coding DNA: TGTGCCAGCTCACCACCGTGGAGGGACTATGGCTACACCTTC.

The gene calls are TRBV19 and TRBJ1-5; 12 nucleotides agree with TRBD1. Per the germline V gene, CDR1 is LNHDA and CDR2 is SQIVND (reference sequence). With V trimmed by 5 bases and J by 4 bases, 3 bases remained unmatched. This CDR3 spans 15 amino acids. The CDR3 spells CASSAGQGANQPQHF. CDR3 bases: TGTGCCAGTAGTGCGGGACAGGGGGCGAATCAGCCCCAGCATTTT.

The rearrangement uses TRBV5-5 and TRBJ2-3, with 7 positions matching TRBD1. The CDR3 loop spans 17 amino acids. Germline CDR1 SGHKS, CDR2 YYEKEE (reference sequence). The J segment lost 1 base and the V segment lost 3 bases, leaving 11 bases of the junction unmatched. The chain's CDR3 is CASSSYQPGQRTDTQYF. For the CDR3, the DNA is TGTGCCAGCAGCTCATACCAACCGGGACAGCGCACAGATACGCAGTATTTT.

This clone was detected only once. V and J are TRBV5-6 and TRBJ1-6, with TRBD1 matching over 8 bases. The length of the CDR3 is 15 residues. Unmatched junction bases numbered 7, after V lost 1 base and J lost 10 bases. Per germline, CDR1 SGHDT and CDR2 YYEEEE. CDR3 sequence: CASSLRGQGYSPLHF. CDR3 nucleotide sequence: TGTGCCAGCAGCTTGCGTGGACAGGGCTACTCACCCCTCCACTTT.

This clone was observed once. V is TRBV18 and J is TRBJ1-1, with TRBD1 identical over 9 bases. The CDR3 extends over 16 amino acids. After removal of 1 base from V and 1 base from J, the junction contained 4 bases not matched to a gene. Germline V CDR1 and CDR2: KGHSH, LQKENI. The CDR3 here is CASSPLPGQGNTEAFF. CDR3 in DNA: TGTGCCAGCTCACCACTCCCGGGACAGGGGAACACTGAAGCTTTCTTT.

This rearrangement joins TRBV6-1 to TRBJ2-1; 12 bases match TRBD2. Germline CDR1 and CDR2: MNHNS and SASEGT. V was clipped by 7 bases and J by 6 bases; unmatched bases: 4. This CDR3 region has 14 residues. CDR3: CASILAGGRNEQFF. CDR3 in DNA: TGTGCCAGCATCCTAGCGGGGGGGCGCAATGAGCAGTTCTTC.

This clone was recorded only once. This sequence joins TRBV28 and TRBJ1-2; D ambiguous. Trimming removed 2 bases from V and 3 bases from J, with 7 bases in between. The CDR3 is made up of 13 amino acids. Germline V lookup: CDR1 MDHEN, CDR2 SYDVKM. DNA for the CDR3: TGTGCCAGCAGTTTAAGGACCTACTATGGCTACACCTTC. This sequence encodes CASSLRTYYGYTF.

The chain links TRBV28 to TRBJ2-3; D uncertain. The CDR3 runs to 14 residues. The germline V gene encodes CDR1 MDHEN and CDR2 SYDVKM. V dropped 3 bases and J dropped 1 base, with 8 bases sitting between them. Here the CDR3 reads CASSFYGRTDTQYF. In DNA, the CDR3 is TGTGCCAGCAGTTTCTACGGGCGCACAGATACGCAGTATTTT.

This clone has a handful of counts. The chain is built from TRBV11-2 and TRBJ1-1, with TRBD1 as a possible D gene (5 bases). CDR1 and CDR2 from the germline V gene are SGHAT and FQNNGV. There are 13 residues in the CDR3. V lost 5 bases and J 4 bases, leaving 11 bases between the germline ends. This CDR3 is CASSPGGSTEAFF. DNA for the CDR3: TGTGCCAGCAGCCCCGGGGGGTCCACTGAAGCTTTCTTT.

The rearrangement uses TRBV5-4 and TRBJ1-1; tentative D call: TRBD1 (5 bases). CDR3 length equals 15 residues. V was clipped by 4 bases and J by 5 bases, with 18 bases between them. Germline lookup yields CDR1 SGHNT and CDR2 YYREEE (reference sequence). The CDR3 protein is CASSPGGRPGTEAFF. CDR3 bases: TGTGCCAGCAGCCCCGGGGGACGCCCCGGGACTGAAGCTTTCTTT. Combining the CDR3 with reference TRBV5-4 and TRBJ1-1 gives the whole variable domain ETGVTQSPTHLIKTRGQQVTLRCSSQSGHNTVSWYQQALGQGPQFIFQYYREEENGRGNFPPRFSGLQFPNYSSELNVNALELDDSALYLCASSPGGRPGTEAFFGQGTRLTVV.

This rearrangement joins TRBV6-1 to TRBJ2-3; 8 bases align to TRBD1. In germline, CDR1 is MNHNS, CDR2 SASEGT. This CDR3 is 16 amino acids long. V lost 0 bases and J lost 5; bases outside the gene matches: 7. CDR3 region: CASSEAVRGLGDTQYF. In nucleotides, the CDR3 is TGTGCCAGCAGTGAAGCGGTCAGGGGGCTAGGAGATACGCAGTATTTT.

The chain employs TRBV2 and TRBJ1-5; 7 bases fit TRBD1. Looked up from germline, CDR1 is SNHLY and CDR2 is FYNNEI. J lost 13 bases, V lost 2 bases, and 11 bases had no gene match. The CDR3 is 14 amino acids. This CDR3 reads CASSEFQGGTVQHF. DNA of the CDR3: TGTGCCAGCAGTGAATTCCAGGGAGGGACAGTACAGCATTTT.

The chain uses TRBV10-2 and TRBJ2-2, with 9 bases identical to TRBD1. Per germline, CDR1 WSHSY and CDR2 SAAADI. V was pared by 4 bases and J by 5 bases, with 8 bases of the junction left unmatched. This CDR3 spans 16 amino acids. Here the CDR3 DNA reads TGCGCCAGCAGTGTCTACAGGGGGCTTAAAACCGGGGAGCTGTTTTTT. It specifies CASSVYRGLKTGELFF.

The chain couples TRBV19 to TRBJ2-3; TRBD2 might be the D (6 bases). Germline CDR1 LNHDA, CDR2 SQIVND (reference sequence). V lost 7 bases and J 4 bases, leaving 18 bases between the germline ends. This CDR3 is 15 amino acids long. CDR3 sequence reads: CASIKRAGRPDTQYF. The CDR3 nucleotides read TGTGCCAGTATCAAACGAGCGGGTCGGCCAGATACGCAGTATTTT.

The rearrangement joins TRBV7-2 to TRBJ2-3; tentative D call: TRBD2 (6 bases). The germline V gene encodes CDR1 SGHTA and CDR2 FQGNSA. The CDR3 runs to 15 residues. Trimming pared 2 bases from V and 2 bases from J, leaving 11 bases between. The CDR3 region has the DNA TGTGCCAGCAGCTTATCCCGCGGGACCACAGATACGCAGTATTTT. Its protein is CASSLSRGTTDTQYF.

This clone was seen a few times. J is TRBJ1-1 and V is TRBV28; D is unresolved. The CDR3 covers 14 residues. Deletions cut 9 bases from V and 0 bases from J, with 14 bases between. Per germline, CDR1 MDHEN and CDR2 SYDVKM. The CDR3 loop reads CASDPGPLNTEAFF. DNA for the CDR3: TGTGCCAGTGACCCCGGGCCCTTGAACACTGAAGCTTTCTTT.

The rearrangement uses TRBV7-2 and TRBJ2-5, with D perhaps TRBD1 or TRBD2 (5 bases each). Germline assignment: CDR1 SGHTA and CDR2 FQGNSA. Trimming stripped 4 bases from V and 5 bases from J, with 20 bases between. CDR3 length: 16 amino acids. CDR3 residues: CASSSARVGAKETQYF. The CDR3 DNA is TGTGCCAGCAGCTCCGCGCGGGTAGGGGCAAAGGAGACCCAGTACTTC.

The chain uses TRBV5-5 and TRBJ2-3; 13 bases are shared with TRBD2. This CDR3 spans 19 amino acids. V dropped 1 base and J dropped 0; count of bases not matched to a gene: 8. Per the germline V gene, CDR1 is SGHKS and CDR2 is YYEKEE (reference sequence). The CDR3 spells CASSLWWTSGSGSTDTQYF. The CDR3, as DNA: TGTGCCAGCAGCTTGTGGTGGACTAGCGGGAGCGGGAGCACAGATACGCAGTATTTT.